Listed below are T cell receptor beta chains from one sample, sequenced in a study of shared clonotypes between healthy human individuals. Data came from immunoSEQ multiplex PCR; TCRdb stores just in-frame clones and leaves some out. The table lists about 2.4 million clones, just over 90% of them singletons. What was sequenced was naive CD4+ T cells sorted from blood. These receptors originate from a man aged 18 to 29 in good health. The CDR3 runs from the conserved cysteine through the conserved F or W. D genes are given only for firm matches. Some rows mark clone size as missing; the rest say once, few, many or name a class of expanded clone.

CDR3nt	CDR3aa	j_gene	v_gene	d_gene	abundance
TGCAGCGTTGCGGTAGCGGGACGCACAGATACGCAGTATTTT	CSVAVAGRTDTQYF	TRBJ2-3	TRBV29-1	TRBD2	-
TGTGCCAGCGGAGACGAGAGTGAAAAACTGTTTTTT	CASGDESEKLFF	TRBJ1-4	TRBV6-5	-	-
TGTGCCAGTAGTATACCAGCGGGAGTAATCTACAATGAGCAGTTCTTC	CASSIPAGVIYNEQFF	TRBJ2-1	TRBV19	TRBD2	-
TGTGCCAGTAGTATGGCGACAGGGACTGGTTCGGAGACCCAGTACTTC	CASSMATGTGSETQYF	TRBJ2-5	TRBV19	-	-
TGTGCCATCAGACCGGGACAGAGGAACACTGAAGCTTTCTTT	CAIRPGQRNTEAFF	TRBJ1-1	TRBV10-3	TRBD1	-
TGTGCCAGCAGCTTACGCCCGCTAGTGAGCGAGCAGTACTTC	CASSLRPLVSEQYF	TRBJ2-7	TRBV7-2	-	-
TGTGCCAGCAGCTCGGAGGGTGTTGCCGGGGAGCTGTTTTTT	CASSSEGVAGELFF	TRBJ2-2	TRBV5-4	-	-
TGTGCCACCAGCAGAGATCTGGCCCGGGAGGGGGATGAGCAGTTCTTC	CATSRDLAREGDEQFF	TRBJ2-1	TRBV15	TRBD2	-
TGTGCCAGCAGTTCCCCGGGACAGGGGGCTGCCGGGGAGCTGTTTTTT	CASSSPGQGAAGELFF	TRBJ2-2	TRBV2	TRBD1	-
TGTGCCAGCAGTTCGACAGGGGGAGCTAACTATGGCTACACCTTC	CASSSTGGANYGYTF	TRBJ1-2	TRBV28	TRBD1	-
TGTGCCAGCACCTCAGGGGCTGGAAACACCATATATTTT	CASTSGAGNTIYF	TRBJ1-3	TRBV6-5	-	-
TGTGCCAGCAGCTTGGGACAGGGAATTCTAAGCTACGAGCAGTACTTC	CASSLGQGILSYEQYF	TRBJ2-7	TRBV5-6	TRBD1	-
TGCAGCGCTGGGGCTAGCGTTGAGACCCAGTACTTC	CSAGASVETQYF	TRBJ2-5	TRBV29-1	-	-
TGTGCCAGCAGCTTACTCGGGGGGGCCGAGCAGTACTTC	CASSLLGGAEQYF	TRBJ2-7	TRBV11-2	TRBD2	-
TGTGCCAGCAGTGCCCAGGGGGCGATCACTGAAGCTTTCTTT	CASSAQGAITEAFF	TRBJ1-1	TRBV6-1	TRBD1	-
TGTGCCAGTAGTATGGGAGACAGGGCAGGTGAGCAGTTCTTC	CASSMGDRAGEQFF	TRBJ2-1	TRBV19	TRBD1	-
TGTGCCAGCAGTTTTTTTTGGGACAGGGGATCGCACACTGAAGCTTTCTTT	CASSFFWDRGSHTEAFF	TRBJ1-1	TRBV27	TRBD1	-
TGTGCCAGCAAGGGGGCAAAGACAGATACGCAGTATTTT	CASKGAKTDTQYF	TRBJ2-3	TRBV6-1	TRBD1	-
TGTGCCATCAGCACAGACAGGGTCGGTTCACCCCTCCACTTT	CAISTDRVGSPLHF	TRBJ1-6	TRBV10-3	TRBD1	few
TGTGCCAGCTCCCTCTGGTCGCGGGGGGGCTACACCTTC	CASSLWSRGGYTF	TRBJ1-2	TRBV18	-	-
TGCGCCAGCAGCCGAGGGGGCGATCAGTCCGGGGAGCTGTTTTTT	CASSRGGDQSGELFF	TRBJ2-2	TRBV5-1	TRBD1	-
TGTGCCAGCAGCTTAGTGTCTAGCACAGATACGCAGTATTTT	CASSLVSSTDTQYF	TRBJ2-3	TRBV7-6	-	-
TGTGCCATCCTTGGGGGGCAGGGTCAGGACGGTGGCTACACCTTC	CAILGGQGQDGGYTF	TRBJ1-2	TRBV7-8	-	-
TGTGCCAGCAGCTCGATCAGGGGGGGCACAGATACGCAGTATTTT	CASSSIRGGTDTQYF	TRBJ2-3	TRBV27	-	-
TGCGCCAGCAGCCATCGGCTATCGGGAGGGCTCTTCGAGCAGTACTTC	CASSHRLSGGLFEQYF	TRBJ2-7	TRBV4-3	TRBD2	once
TGTGCCGCGGGGCAATATGGCTACACCTTC	CAAGQYGYTF	TRBJ1-2	TRBV28	-	-
TGTGCCAGCAGTCTCAGACTGGGAGAAGCTTTCTTT	CASSLRLGEAFF	TRBJ1-1	TRBV2	-	-
TGCGCCAGCAGCTTGGTCGGCGGCGCCTCCTACAATGAGCAGTTCTTC	CASSLVGGASYNEQFF	TRBJ2-1	TRBV5-1	-	-
TGTGCCAGCAGCTTGGGGAGGGTAATAGCGGGGGGCGTCCAGTATTTT	CASSLGRVIAGGVQYF	TRBJ2-3	TRBV5-6	TRBD2	-
TGTGCCAGCAGTTCGGCGGAAGGCTACACCTTC	CASSSAEGYTF	TRBJ1-2	TRBV2	-	few
TGCGCCAGCAGCCTCGAATTCGTAGCGGGGGGGGCCACAGATACGCAGTATTTT	CASSLEFVAGGATDTQYF	TRBJ2-3	TRBV5-1	TRBD2	-
TGTGCCAGCAGCAAAGCGGGGGACAGGGGTTCAGATACGCAGTATTTT	CASSKAGDRGSDTQYF	TRBJ2-3	TRBV21-1	-	-
TGTGCCAGCAAACCGGGACTAGCGGCAGGGAAGCAGTTCTTC	CASKPGLAAGKQFF	TRBJ2-1	TRBV2	TRBD2	-
TGTGCCAGCAGGATAGGGGGCCGAGCTTCCACAGATACGCAGTATTTT	CASRIGGRASTDTQYF	TRBJ2-3	TRBV27	TRBD1	-
TGTGCCAGCTCACCAACGACGGATTCCTACAATGAGCAGTTCTTC	CASSPTTDSYNEQFF	TRBJ2-1	TRBV18	-	-
TGTGCCAGCAGCTTAGTTCAGACAGCAACTAATGAAAAACTGTTTTTT	CASSLVQTATNEKLFF	TRBJ1-4	TRBV7-9	-	-
TGTGCCAGCAGCCGCGGACAGGTGGCCTACGAGCAGTACTTC	CASSRGQVAYEQYF	TRBJ2-7	TRBV6-5	TRBD1	-
TGTGCCAGCAGCACGACAGGAGGCTACGAGCAGTACTTC	CASSTTGGYEQYF	TRBJ2-7	TRBV6-5	-	-
TGTGCCAGCAGGCCTAGCGGGAGCTCCTACGAGCAGTACTTC	CASRPSGSSYEQYF	TRBJ2-7	TRBV6-1	TRBD2	-
TGTGCCATCAGCGCCCGTGGGACTAGCGGGACCTTAGCCAAAAACATTCAGTACTTC	CAISARGTSGTLAKNIQYF	TRBJ2-4	TRBV7-9	TRBD2	-